Each of the 21 T cell receptor beta chains below was sequenced from the same sample in a study of blood T cell repertoires in COVID-19 (dated by TCRdb to between 2020 and 2021). Receptors were amplified or captured by the immunoSEQ multiplex PCR assay. TCRdb carries this immuneACCESS record with in-frame sequences only. Its versions omit some clonotypes, under half of them owing to an unresolved V gene in the studies checked, with the rest unexplained. A total of around 100,000 clones appear in this sample, 85% of them only once. Approximately 13% of the sample goes to the ten largest clones. Sequences were obtained from peripheral blood. The receptors shown here come from a human donor in a cohort sampled during active COVID-19.

V gene TRBV3-1 (or the pseudogene TRBV3-2) combines with J gene TRBJ1-5; 7 bases map to TRBD1. Germline CDR1 is LGHDT and CDR2 is YNNKEL (reference sequence). J gave up 3 bases and V 1 base, and 9 bases lay outside the gene matches. The CDR3 totals 17 residues. This CDR3 is CASSQVLQGWSNQPQHF. The CDR3 DNA reads TGTGCCAGCAGCCAAGTTCTACAGGGGTGGTCCAATCAGCCCCAGCATTTT.

This clone was seen a single time. This chain joins TRBV6-5 and TRBJ1-1; no clear D. V lost 7 bases to trimming and J lost 3 bases, with 15 bases between them. The V gene's germline CDR1 is MNHEY and CDR2 SVGAGI. The CDR3 length is 14 residues. Here the CDR3 reads CASKVIGEDTEAFF. CDR3 sequence (DNA): TGTGCCAGCAAGGTTATCGGGGAGGACACTGAAGCTTTCTTT.

The V call is TRBV30, the J call TRBJ2-7; a weak D match, TRBD1 (6 bases). V was trimmed by 0 bases and J by 6 bases, leaving 9 bases between them. Germline V CDR1 and CDR2: GTSNPN, SVGIG (reference sequence). The CDR3 has 12 residues. In nucleotides, the CDR3 is TGTGCCTGGAGTGTACTAGGGGGCGAGCAGTACTTC. The encoded protein is CAWSVLGGEQYF.

The J gene is TRBJ2-1, the V gene TRBV9; 7 bases line up with TRBD2. V gave up 7 bases and J gave up 8 bases; unmatched junction bases: 12. From germline, CDR1 is SGDLS and CDR2 YYNGEE. The CDR3 is 14 residues long. CDR3 amino acids: CASDRAGVRDEQFF. The CDR3 DNA follows: TGTGCCAGCGACCGGGCGGGGGTACGAGATGAGCAGTTCTTC.

The genes are TRBV15 and TRBJ1-2; 7 nucleotides match TRBD1. This CDR3 has 13 amino acids. Germline V lookup: CDR1 LNHNV, CDR2 YYDKDF (reference sequence). Germline trimming cut 5 bases from V and 3 bases from J; bases unmatched to any gene: 3. This chain's CDR3 is CATSPGTDYGYTF. Here the CDR3 DNA reads TGTGCCACCAGCCCAGGGACAGACTATGGCTACACCTTC.

V gene TRBV14 combines with J gene TRBJ2-1; 8 nucleotides line up with TRBD1. Germline V gene sequence: CDR1 SGHDN, CDR2 FVKESK. Unmatched junction bases numbered 5, after V lost 5 bases and J lost 2 bases. The CDR3 is 15 amino acids. CDR3 region: CASSLDRGAYNEQFF. For the CDR3, the DNA is TGTGCCAGCAGCTTAGACAGGGGCGCCTACAATGAGCAGTTCTTC.

Only a few counts were recorded for this clone. This sequence joins TRBV6-2 or TRBV6-3 and TRBJ1-5; TRBD1 matches 10 bases. Trimming at V came to 4 bases and at J to 14 bases, leaving 5 bases not matched to a gene. Germline V CDR1 and CDR2: MNHEY, SVGEGT. The CDR3 contains 12 residues. The CDR3 loop reads CASSSQDRGEHF. In DNA form, the CDR3 reads TGTGCCAGCAGTTCACAGGACAGGGGGGAGCATTTT.

The rearrangement joins TRBV21-1 to TRBJ2-7; no check of the table's D call, TRBD2, against the DNA was made. TRBV21-1 is a recognized pseudogene. The CDR3 consists of 15 residues. The CDR3 is CASSKGLAGSYEQYF. CDR3 DNA sequence: TGTGCCAGCAGCAAGGGACTAGCGGGCTCCTACGAGCAGTACTTC.

The V gene is TRBV2, the J gene TRBJ1-4, with D tentatively TRBD1 (5 bases). Trimming stripped 3 bases from V and 1 base from J, with 12 bases between. This CDR3 is built from 16 residues. CDR1 and CDR2 from the germline V gene are SNHLY and FYNNEI. CDR3 amino acids: CASSDRAPGTNEKLFF. CDR3 bases: TGTGCCAGCAGTGACAGGGCTCCGGGAACTAATGAAAAACTGTTTTTT.

The rearrangement uses TRBV5-1 and TRBJ2-3, with D uncertain. V lost 0 bases and J 0 bases, leaving 8 bases between the germline ends. The germline gives CDR1 SGHRS, CDR2 YFSETQ. There are 15 residues in the CDR3. In DNA form, the CDR3 reads TGCGCCAGCAGCTTGGCCACGCGGAGCACAGATACGCAGTATTTT. Protein: CASSLATRSTDTQYF. Drawing the rest from reference TRBV5-1 and TRBJ2-3, the complete variable domain is KAGVTQTPRYLIKTRGQQVTLSCSPISGHRSVSWYQQTPGQGLQFLFEYFSETQRNKGNFPGRFSGRQFSNSRSEMNVSTLELGDSALYLCASSLATRSTDTQYFGPGTRLTVL.

The V gene is TRBV2, the J gene TRBJ1-4, with 10 bases fitting TRBD1. The CDR3 runs 17 residues. After removal of 8 bases from V and 1 base from J, the junction contained 10 bases not matched to a gene. Germline V gene data show CDR1 as SNHLY and CDR2 as FYNNEI. CDR3 loop: CASCRQGAMVTNEKLFF. The CDR3 DNA reads as TGTGCCAGCTGCAGACAGGGGGCGATGGTAACTAATGAAAAACTGTTTTTT.

The chain uses TRBV4-1 and TRBJ2-1; 7 bases fit TRBD1. Looked up from germline, CDR1 is MGHRA and CDR2 is YSYEKL. The V and J ends lost 5 bases and 8 bases, in that order; junction bases with no gene match: 15. The CDR3 has 16 residues. The CDR3, as DNA: TGCGCCAGCAGCTCCGGACAGGAAATGAGTCGCGATGAGCAGTTCTTC. Its protein is CASSSGQEMSRDEQFF.

V gene TRBV7-2 combines with J gene TRBJ2-7; a possible D gene is TRBD1 (5 bases). Per germline, CDR1 SGHTA and CDR2 FQGNSA. With 5 bases removed from V and 7 bases from J, the gap between germline ends came to 24 bases. CDR3 length: 16 amino acids. The CDR3 reads CASSPRAGVVRDEQYF. The CDR3 nucleotides read TGTGCCAGCAGCCCCAGGGCTGGCGTAGTTCGAGATGAGCAGTACTTC.

This chain joins TRBV28 and TRBJ2-5; 9 positions agree with TRBD2. J lost 3 bases, V lost 8 bases, and 10 bases had no gene match. The length of the CDR3 is 15 residues. The germline CDR1 and CDR2 sequences are MDHEN and SYDVKM. CDR3 amino acids: CASRPSGVGKETQYF. The CDR3 region has the DNA TGTGCCAGCCGGCCTAGCGGGGTAGGGAAAGAGACCCAGTACTTC. Variable domain in full (rest from reference TRBV28 and TRBJ2-5): DVKVTQSSRYLVKRTGEKVFLECVQDMDHENMFWYRQDPGLGLRLIYFSYDVKMKEKGDIPEGYSVSREKKERFSLILESASTNQTSMYLCASRPSGVGKETQYFGPGTRLLVL.

The rearrangement joins TRBV4-3 to TRBJ2-2; the match to TRBD2 covers 8 bases. The CDR3 extends over 15 amino acids. J gave up 5 bases and V 1 base, and 3 bases lay outside the gene matches. Germline V gene data show CDR1 as LGHNA and CDR2 as YSLEER. This CDR3 is CASSQASGGTGELFF. The DNA for the CDR3 is TGCGCCAGCAGCCAAGCCAGCGGGGGAACCGGGGAGCTGTTTTTT.

V gene TRBV7-2 combines with J gene TRBJ2-3, with D tentatively TRBD2 (6 bases). The CDR3 totals 16 residues. V shed 1 base and J shed 1 base, with 12 bases lying between them. The V gene's germline CDR1 is SGHTA and CDR2 FQGNSA. The CDR3 nucleotides are TGTGCCAGCAGCTTAGAGGGGCGGGGCGGCACAGATACGCAGTATTTT. Residues: CASSLEGRGGTDTQYF.

The table lists this clone with a count of one. The J gene is TRBJ2-3, the V gene TRBV5-1, with TRBD2 matching over 10 bases. CDR1 is SGHRS, CDR2 YFSETQ, per germline. The V gene end was trimmed by 0 bases and the J gene end by 4 bases; junction bases not matched to a gene: 5. There are 16 residues in the CDR3. The DNA of the CDR3 is TGCGCCAGCAGCTTGGTAGCTAGCGGGGGTCCAGATACGCAGTATTTT. This translates into CASSLVASGGPDTQYF.

The chain joins TRBV6-1 to TRBJ1-2, with TRBD1 as a possible D gene (5 bases). This CDR3 is 18 amino acids long. V was shortened by 0 bases and J by 2 bases, with 19 bases between the two germline ends. Germline values: CDR1 MNHNS, CDR2 SASEGT. For the CDR3, the DNA is TGTGCCAGCAGTGAAGCCTGGGGGGGATCTCCCCGAAACTATGGCTACACCTTC. Protein sequence: CASSEAWGGSPRNYGYTF.

This chain uses TRBV21-1 with TRBJ1-1; the D segment call TRBD1 is taken from the table without a DNA check. TRBV21-1 is labeled a pseudogene. The CDR3 has 14 amino acids. CDR3 coding DNA: TGTGCCAGCAGCAAAGGGACAGGGAACACTGAAGCTTTCTTT. Its protein is CASSKGTGNTEAFF.

The rearrangement uses TRBV28 and TRBJ2-2; D call uncertain. The CDR3 totals 15 residues. Per the germline V gene, CDR1 is MDHEN and CDR2 is SYDVKM. Trimming took off 7 bases at V and 2 bases at J, with 14 bases between the two ends. The CDR3 loop reads CASTLRFFNTGELFF. DNA of the CDR3: TGTGCCAGCACCCTGAGGTTCTTCAACACCGGGGAGCTGTTTTTT.

The count of this clone is one. The J gene is TRBJ1-1, the V gene TRBV7-2; D is perhaps TRBD1 (6 bases). The V gene lost 7 bases and the J gene lost 7 bases, with 22 bases spanning the gap. Germline values: CDR1 SGHTA, CDR2 FQGNSA. The CDR3 contains 15 residues. CDR3 sequence reads: CASTSVRGGEIEAFF. The DNA of the CDR3 is TGTGCCAGCACCTCAGTGCGGGGGGGCGAAATTGAAGCTTTCTTT. Full variable domain (missing parts from reference TRBV7-2 and TRBJ1-1): GAGVSQSPSNKVTEKGKDVELRCDPISGHTALYWYRQSLGQGLEFLIYFQGNSAPDKSGLPSDRFSAERTGGSVSTLTIQRTQQEDSAVYLCASTSVRGGEIEAFFGQGTRLTVV.